These 12 T cell receptor beta chains were sequenced from one sample in a study of blood T cell repertoires in COVID-19. Sequencing used immunoSEQ multiplex PCR; TCRdb keeps in-frame clones, though not all of them. The sample lists a few hundred thousand clones, 84% occurring once. Specimen: peripheral blood. These receptors came from a woman aged 80 or over with active or convalescent COVID-19.

The V call is TRBV3-1 (or the pseudogene TRBV3-2), the J call TRBJ2-5; perhaps TRBD2 as D (7 bases). V shed 0 bases and J shed 4 bases, with 18 bases lying between them. The CDR3 has 17 amino acids. The germline V gene has CDR1 LGHDT and CDR2 YNNKEL (reference sequence). For the CDR3, the DNA is TGTGCCAGCAGCCAAGACCCCTCTAGGGGGGGGCGAGAGACCCAGTACTTC. This sequence encodes CASSQDPSRGGRETQYF.

This clone has only a few counts. The rearrangement joins TRBV7-2 to TRBJ1-6, with D hard to call. The ends were cut back, 1 base at V and 6 bases at J, with 7 bases in the middle. The V gene's germline CDR1 is SGHTA and CDR2 FQGNSA. The length of the CDR3 is 14 residues. CDR3 nucleotide sequence: TGTGCCAGCAGCTTAGGCAGATTTAATTCACCCCTCCACTTT. Amino acids: CASSLGRFNSPLHF.

Comments on this clone: Other DNA sequences in the sample encode the same CDR3. The chain uses TRBV7-9 and TRBJ1-1; the D gene is possibly TRBD1 (6 bases). Germline V gene sequence: CDR1 SEHNR, CDR2 FQNEAQ (reference sequence). Trimming shortened V by 1 base and J by 3 bases, and 9 bases separated the two germline ends. The CDR3 has 14 residues. CDR3 amino acids: CASSLGAGDTEAFF. DNA of the CDR3: TGTGCCAGCAGCTTAGGAGCAGGGGACACTGAAGCTTTCTTT.

The rearrangement links TRBV6-1 to TRBJ1-3; no clear D gene. V gave up 0 bases and J gave up 2 bases, with 5 bases separating them. This CDR3 comprises 14 residues. Germline CDR1 MNHNS, CDR2 SASEGT. CDR3 region: CASSEARTGNTIYF. CDR3 bases: TGTGCCAGCAGTGAAGCGAGAACTGGAAACACCATATATTTT.

This clone has just a few counts. V is TRBV27 and J is TRBJ2-1; 10 nucleotides match TRBD2. With V trimmed by 7 bases and J by 1 base, 7 bases remained unmatched. The germline V gene encodes CDR1 MNHEY and CDR2 SMNVEV (reference sequence). The CDR3 length is 16 residues. CDR3: CASTIAGGRSYNEQFF. The CDR3 DNA follows: TGTGCCAGCACTATAGCGGGGGGCAGATCCTACAATGAGCAGTTCTTC.

The J gene is TRBJ2-7, the V gene TRBV11-2; weak D call: TRBD1 (6 bases). Per germline, CDR1 SGHAT and CDR2 FQNNGV. The CDR3 has 14 amino acids. V was pared by 8 bases and J by 7 bases, with 21 bases between. The CDR3 is CASASAAGVGEQYF. In DNA, the CDR3 is TGTGCCAGCGCAAGCGCGGCAGGGGTAGGAGAGCAGTACTTC.

V and J are TRBV30 and TRBJ1-2, with D unresolved. CDR3 size: 12 residues. The ends were cut back, 3 bases at V and 8 bases at J, with 13 bases in the middle. Germline V gene sequence: CDR1 GTSNPN, CDR2 SVGIG (reference sequence). The CDR3 DNA sequence: TGTGCCTGGAGCGAGACTTTCGGAGGCTACACCTTC. Amino acid sequence: CAWSETFGGYTF.

V is TRBV5-1 and J is TRBJ2-5, with D perhaps TRBD1 (6 bases). V was shortened by 4 bases and J by 4 bases, with 17 bases between the two germline ends. The CDR3 length is 15 residues. CDR1 and CDR2 (germline): SGHRS, YFSETQ. DNA for the CDR3: TGCGCCAGCAGCGATCCGGGACAAGGGATAGAGACCCAGTACTTC. It specifies CASSDPGQGIETQYF.

The rearrangement links TRBV6-6 to TRBJ2-1; maybe TRBD2 (6 bases). CDR1 is MNHNY, CDR2 SVGAGI, per germline (reference sequence). V lost 5 bases and J lost 5, with 16 bases in between. CDR3 length: 15 residues. The DNA for the CDR3 is TGTGCCAGCAGTCAAAAATGGGACTGGAACAATGAGCAGTTCTTC. It is translated as CASSQKWDWNNEQFF.

The J gene is TRBJ1-1, the V gene TRBV5-6, with no clear D. Germline CDR1 reads SGHDT; CDR2 reads YYEEEE. This CDR3 has 11 amino acids. V shed 0 bases and J shed 7 bases, with 4 bases lying between them. The CDR3 DNA follows: TGTGCCAGCAGCTTGGTCAGTGAAGCTTTCTTT. Protein product: CASSLVSEAFF. The complete variable domain, with remaining parts taken from reference TRBV5-6 and TRBJ1-1, reads DAGVTQSPTHLIKTRGQQVTLRCSPKSGHDTVSWYQQALGQGPQFIFQYYEEEERQRGNFPDRFSGHQFPNYSSELNVNALLLGDSALYLCASSLVSEAFFGQGTRLTVV.

The chain recombines TRBV7-3 with TRBJ2-3; 7 nucleotides line up with TRBD2. The junction had 5 bases not matched to a gene; V was cut back by 2 bases and J by 3 bases. The germline V gene encodes CDR1 SGHTA and CDR2 FQGTGA. This CDR3 is built from 15 residues. CDR3 nucleotide sequence: TGTGCCAGCAGCTTAGGGAGACTAGCTACAGATACGCAGTATTTT. It yields the protein CASSLGRLATDTQYF.

V and J are TRBV6-5 and TRBJ2-3; 8 nucleotides agree with TRBD2. Germline V lookup: CDR1 MNHEY, CDR2 SVGAGI. V was pared by 2 bases and J by 6 bases, with 4 bases of the junction left unmatched. The CDR3 consists of 14 residues. The DNA for the CDR3 is TGTGCCAGCAGTTACGGGCGGGGGGTTGATACGCAGTATTTT. Protein product: CASSYGRGVDTQYF.